This T cell receptor (beta chain) was profiled in a study of T cell responses to AZD1222 COVID-19 vaccine. Data came from immunoSEQ multiplex PCR; TCRdb stores just in-frame clones and leaves some out. The sample has roughly 150,000 clones, around nine tenths seen once. CDR3 length equals 15 residues. The V and J ends lost 0 bases and 4 bases respectively, with 12 bases between them. Germline CDR1 and CDR2: SGHTA and FQGNSA. This clonotype was obtained from an adult who received the AZD1222 COVID-19 vaccine. The V call is TRBV7-2, the J call TRBJ1-2; possibly TRBD1 for D (6 bases). This specimen consisted of peripheral blood, obtained 28 days after the second AZD1222 dose. The CDR3 DNA follows: TGTGCCAGCAGCTTAGCGTCAGGGGTGCGCTATGGCTACACCTTC. This codes for CASSLASGVRYGYTF.